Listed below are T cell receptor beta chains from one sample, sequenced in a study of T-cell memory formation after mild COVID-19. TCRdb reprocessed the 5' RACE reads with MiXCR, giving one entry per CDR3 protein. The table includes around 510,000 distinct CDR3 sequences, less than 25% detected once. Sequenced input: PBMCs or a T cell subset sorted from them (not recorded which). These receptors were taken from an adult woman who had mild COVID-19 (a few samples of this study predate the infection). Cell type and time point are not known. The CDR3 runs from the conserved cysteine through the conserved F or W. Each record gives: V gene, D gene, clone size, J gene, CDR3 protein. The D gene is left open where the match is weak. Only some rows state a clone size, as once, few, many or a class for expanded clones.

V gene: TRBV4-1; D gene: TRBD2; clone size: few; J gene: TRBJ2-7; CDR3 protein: CASSPSGAFFYEQYF
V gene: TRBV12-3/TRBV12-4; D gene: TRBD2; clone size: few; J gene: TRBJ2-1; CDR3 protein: CASREAGGLLEQFF
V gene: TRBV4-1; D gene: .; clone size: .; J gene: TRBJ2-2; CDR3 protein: CASLLPAGELFF
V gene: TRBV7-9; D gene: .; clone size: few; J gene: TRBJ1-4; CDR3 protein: CASSSGQLEKLFF
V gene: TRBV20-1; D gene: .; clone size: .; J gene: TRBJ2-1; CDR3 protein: CSASTRSLHEQFF
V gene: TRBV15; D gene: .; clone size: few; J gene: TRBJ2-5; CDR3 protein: CATSRVQGRQTQYF
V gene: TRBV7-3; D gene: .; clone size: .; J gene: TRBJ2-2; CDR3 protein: CASSSQTSTGELFF
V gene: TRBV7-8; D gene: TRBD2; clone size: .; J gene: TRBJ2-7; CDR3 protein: CASSLGSGGAYEQYF
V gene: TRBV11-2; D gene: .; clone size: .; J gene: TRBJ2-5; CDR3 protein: CASSTGLPETQYF
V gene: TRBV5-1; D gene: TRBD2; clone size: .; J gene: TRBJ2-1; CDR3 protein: CASSLTSGYTYNEQFF
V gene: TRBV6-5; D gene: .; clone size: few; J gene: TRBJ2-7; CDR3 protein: CASSYNSFGARVSYEQYF
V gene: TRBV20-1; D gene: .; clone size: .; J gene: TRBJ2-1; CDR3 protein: CSAYPSRPFRNEQFF
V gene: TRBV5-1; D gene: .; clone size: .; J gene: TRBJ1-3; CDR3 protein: CASSSDEVNTIYF
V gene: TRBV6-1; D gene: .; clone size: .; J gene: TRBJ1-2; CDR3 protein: CASSEVGIPVSGYTF
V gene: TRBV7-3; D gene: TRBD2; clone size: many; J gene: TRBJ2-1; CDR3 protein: CASSLAGGLDEQFF
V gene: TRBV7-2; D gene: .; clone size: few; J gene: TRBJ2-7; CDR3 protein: CASSVWGSEQYF
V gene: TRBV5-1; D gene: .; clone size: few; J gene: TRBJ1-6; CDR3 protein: CASSLQGPDSPLHF
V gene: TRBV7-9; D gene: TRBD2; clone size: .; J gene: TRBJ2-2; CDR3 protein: CASSSRGMTSGTGELFF
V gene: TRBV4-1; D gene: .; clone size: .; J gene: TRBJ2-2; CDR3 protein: CASSQEEGTGELFF
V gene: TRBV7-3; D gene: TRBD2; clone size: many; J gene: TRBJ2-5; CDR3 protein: CASSLRPPTSGQETQYF
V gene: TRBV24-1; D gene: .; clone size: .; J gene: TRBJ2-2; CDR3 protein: CATSDFGRGFTGELFF
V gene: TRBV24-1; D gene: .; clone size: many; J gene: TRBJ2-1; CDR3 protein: CATSGPGRWDEQFF